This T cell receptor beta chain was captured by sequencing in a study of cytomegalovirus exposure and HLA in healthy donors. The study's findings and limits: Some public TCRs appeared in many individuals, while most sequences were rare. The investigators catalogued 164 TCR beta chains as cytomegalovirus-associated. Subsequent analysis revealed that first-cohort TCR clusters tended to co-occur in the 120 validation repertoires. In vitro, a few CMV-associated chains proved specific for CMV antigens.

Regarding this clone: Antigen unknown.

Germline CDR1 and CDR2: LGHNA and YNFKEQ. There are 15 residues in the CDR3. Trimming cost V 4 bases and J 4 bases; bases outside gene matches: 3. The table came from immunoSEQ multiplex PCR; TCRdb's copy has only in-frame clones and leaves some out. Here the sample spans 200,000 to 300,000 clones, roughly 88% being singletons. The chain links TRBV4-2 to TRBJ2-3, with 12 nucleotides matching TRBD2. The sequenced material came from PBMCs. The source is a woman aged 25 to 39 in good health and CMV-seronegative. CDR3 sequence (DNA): TGTGCCAGCAGCCCGACTAGCGGGAGCCCAGATACGCAGTATTTT. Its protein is CASSPTSGSPDTQYF.